This T cell receptor (beta chain) was documented in a study of blood T cell repertoires in COVID-19. The V end lost 7 bases, the J end lost 0 bases, and 12 bases lay between the germline ends. The CDR3 is made up of 13 amino acids. Germline CDR1 SQVTM, CDR2 ANQGSEA. Method: immunoSEQ multiplex PCR; TCRdb's copy keeps in-frame clones and lacks some. The profile shows 190,000 or so clones, about 86% of them singletons. The chain employs TRBV29-1 and TRBJ1-1, with a possible D match to TRBD1 (6 bases). This TCR was sampled from a young woman with active or convalescent COVID-19. The sequenced material came from peripheral blood. CDR3 amino acids: CSGWTAMNTEAFF. The CDR3 DNA reads as TGCAGCGGATGGACAGCGATGAACACTGAAGCTTTCTTT.